The rows below give T cell receptor beta chains drawn from one sample of a study of blood T cell repertoires in COVID-19. Libraries were prepared by immunoSEQ multiplex PCR; TCRdb keeps only in-frame clonotypes and omits some of them. The sample includes fewer than 250,000 clones, more than 75% seen only once; the top ten take about 7%. Sequenced: PBMCs or T cells enriched from blood (not recorded which). The receptor set was obtained from a woman aged 40-49 years with acute COVID-19. Both conserved end residues are part of each CDR3. The order of the fields is D gene, CDR3 length, J gene, V gene, clone size, CDR3 protein, CDR3 DNA. The D gene is left open where the match is weak. Size values are once, few and many counts, or a class for expanded clones, and some rows have none.

D: TRBD1; length: 15; J: TRBJ1-4; V: TRBV28; size: NA; CDR3: CASSSVTGGVEKLFF; DNA: TGTGCCAGCAGTTCCGTGACAGGGGGAGTTGAAAAACTGTTTTTT
D: NA; length: 11; J: TRBJ2-5; V: TRBV24-1; size: NA; CDR3: CATSDSETQYF; DNA: TGTGCCACCAGTGATTCGGAGACCCAGTACTTC
D: NA; length: 12; J: TRBJ2-7; V: TRBV28; size: NA; CDR3: CASSQGYSEQYF; DNA: TGTGCCAGCAGCCAGGGGTATTCCGAGCAGTACTTC
D: NA; length: 15; J: TRBJ1-4; V: TRBV30; size: once; CDR3: CAWSLDFSTNEKLFF; DNA: TGTGCCTGGAGTTTGGACTTTTCAACTAATGAAAAACTGTTTTTT
D: TRBD1; length: 14; J: TRBJ1-5; V: TRBV28; size: NA; CDR3: CASHDRVGNQPQHF; DNA: TGTGCCAGCCATGACAGGGTCGGCAATCAGCCCCAGCATTTT
D: TRBD1; length: 14; J: TRBJ2-4; V: TRBV28; size: NA; CDR3: CASTFRTGGNIQYF; DNA: TGTGCCAGCACTTTTAGGACAGGGGGCAACATTCAGTACTTC
D: NA; length: 13; J: TRBJ2-7; V: TRBV5-4; size: NA; CDR3: CASSSPLVGEQYF; DNA: TGTGCCAGCAGCTCACCCTTAGTCGGCGAGCAGTACTTC
D: NA; length: 14; J: TRBJ2-2; V: TRBV6-1; size: NA; CDR3: CASSDPGDTGELFF; DNA: TGTGCCAGCAGTGACCCGGGAGACACCGGGGAGCTGTTTTTT
D: NA; length: 13; J: TRBJ2-7; V: TRBV5-8; size: NA; CDR3: CASLGTTYYEQYF; DNA: TGTGCCAGCCTGGGGACAACCTACTACGAGCAGTACTTC
D: TRBD1; length: 14; J: TRBJ1-1; V: TRBV19; size: NA; CDR3: CASSTQGIGAEAFF; DNA: TGTGCCAGTAGTACACAGGGGATCGGGGCTGAAGCTTTCTTT
D: TRBD2; length: 14; J: TRBJ2-1; V: TRBV27; size: NA; CDR3: CASSLSILAHEQFF; DNA: TGTGCCAGCAGTTTATCGATACTAGCGCATGAGCAGTTCTTC
D: TRBD1; length: 15; J: TRBJ2-1; V: TRBV7-2; size: NA; CDR3: CASSPRRTGNNEQFF; DNA: TGTGCCAGCAGCCCACGTAGGACAGGGAACAATGAGCAGTTCTTC
D: NA; length: 13; J: TRBJ2-1; V: TRBV7-8; size: few; CDR3: CASSAVRSGEQFF; DNA: TGTGCCAGCAGCGCTGTACGTTCAGGTGAGCAGTTCTTC
D: NA; length: 15; J: TRBJ1-5; V: TRBV6-5; size: NA; CDR3: CASSLSGTLNQPQHF; DNA: TGTGCCAGCAGCCTATCCGGGACACTAAATCAGCCCCAGCATTTT
D: NA; length: 11; J: TRBJ2-5; V: TRBV10-3; size: NA; CDR3: CAISDRETQYF; DNA: TGTGCCATCAGTGATAGAGAGACCCAGTACTTC
D: NA; length: 13; J: TRBJ1-3; V: TRBV30; size: NA; CDR3: CAWRPGGGNTIYF; DNA: TGTGCCTGGAGGCCGGGGGGTGGAAACACCATATATTTT
D: TRBD2; length: 16; J: TRBJ2-3; V: TRBV19; size: NA; CDR3: CASTQLAGGLTDTQYF; DNA: TGTGCCAGTACCCAACTAGCGGGGGGACTCACAGATACGCAGTATTTT
D: TRBD1; length: 14; J: TRBJ2-7; V: TRBV10-2; size: NA; CDR3: CASSLGTGVYEQYF; DNA: TGCGCCAGCAGCCTAGGGACAGGGGTTTACGAGCAGTACTTC
D: TRBD1; length: 15; J: TRBJ1-2; V: TRBV28; size: many; CDR3: CASSTIQGRGYGYTF; DNA: TGTGCCAGCAGTACAATACAGGGGCGGGGCTATGGCTACACCTTC
D: TRBD1; length: 15; J: TRBJ1-2; V: TRBV5-6; size: few; CDR3: CASSLGSGGNYGYTF; DNA: TGTGCCAGCAGCTTGGGGTCAGGGGGGAACTATGGCTACACCTTC
D: NA; length: 13; J: TRBJ1-1; V: TRBV7-8; size: NA; CDR3: CASSLGPITEAFF; DNA: TGTGCCAGCAGCCTTGGGCCCATCACTGAAGCTTTCTTT
D: TRBD1; length: 14; J: TRBJ1-1; V: TRBV24-1; size: NA; CDR3: CATRGTGGVTEAFF; DNA: TGTGCCACCAGAGGGACAGGGGGCGTCACTGAAGCTTTCTTT
D: TRBD1; length: 14; J: TRBJ1-3; V: TRBV27; size: NA; CDR3: CASSPGQPSNTIYF; DNA: TGTGCCAGCAGTCCGGGACAGCCTTCCAACACCATATATTTT